This TCR beta chain comes out of a study of vaccination and CD4 T cells after COVID-19. Overall study: Convalescent donors totaled six males and four females, including two who were Hispanic. Overlapping spike peptides of SARS-CoV-2, HCoV-NL63, HCoV-OC43 and HCoV-229E stimulated the cells.

V lost 6 bases to trimming and J lost 0 bases, with 14 bases between them. Germline V CDR1 and CDR2: MNHNS, SASEGT. There are 15 residues in the CDR3. Concerning this clonotype: Its target is unknown.

Stated treatment: approximately 9-day PBMC culture with coronavirus spike peptide pools or control peptides (ViraFEST assay). At the Johns Hopkins FTIC core, DNA taken from cultured CD4+ T cells was sequenced by way of the Oncomine TCR Beta short-read assay. Genomic DNA was extracted from cultured CD4+ T cells. TCRdb reprocessed the PCR reads with MiXCR, giving one entry per CDR3 protein. The table lists about 20,000 distinct CDR3 sequences, about three quarters of them singletons. The J gene is TRBJ1-1, the V gene TRBV6-1; the D is unclear. Sequenced here: CD4+ T cells from blood, cultured in vitro, sampled after SARS-CoV-2 vaccination. The TCR was taken from a human donor who received a COVID-19 vaccine. This chain's CDR3 is CASSRIRKVNTEAFF. DNA for the CDR3: TGTGCCAGCAGCCGGATCCGGAAAGTGAACACTGAAGCTTTCTTT.